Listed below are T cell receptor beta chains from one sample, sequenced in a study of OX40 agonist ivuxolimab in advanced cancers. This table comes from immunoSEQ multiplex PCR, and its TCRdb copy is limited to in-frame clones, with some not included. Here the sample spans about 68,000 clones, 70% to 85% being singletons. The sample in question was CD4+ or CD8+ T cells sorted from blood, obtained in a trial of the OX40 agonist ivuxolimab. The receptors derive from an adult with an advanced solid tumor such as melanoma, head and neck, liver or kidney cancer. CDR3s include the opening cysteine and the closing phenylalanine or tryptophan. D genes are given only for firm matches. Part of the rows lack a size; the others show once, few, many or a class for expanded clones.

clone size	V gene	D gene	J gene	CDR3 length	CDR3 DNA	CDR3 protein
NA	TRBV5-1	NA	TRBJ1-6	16	TGCGCCAGCAGCTCGGGGTTAGGCTACTATAATTCACCCCTCCACTTT	CASSSGLGYYNSPLHF
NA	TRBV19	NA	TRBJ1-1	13	TGTGCCAGTATTTCGGGGGGGATCGCTGAAGCTTTCTTT	CASISGGIAEAFF
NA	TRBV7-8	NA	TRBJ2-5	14	TGTGCCAGCAGCTTGGCTCAGGGTATGGAGACCCAGTACTTC	CASSLAQGMETQYF
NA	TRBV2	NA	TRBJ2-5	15	TGTGCCAGCTTTGGTCGAACTCTCTTAGAGGGGACCCAGTACTTC	CASFGRTLLEGTQYF
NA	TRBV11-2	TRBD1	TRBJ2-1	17	TGTGCCAGCAGCTCCGGGACAGGGGTCGTCGCCTACAATGAGCAGTTCTTC	CASSSGTGVVAYNEQFF
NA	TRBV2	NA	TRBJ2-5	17	TGTGCCAGCAGTTGGCCGGGGGTAGCGGAGTACCAAGAGACCCAGTACTTC	CASSWPGVAEYQETQYF
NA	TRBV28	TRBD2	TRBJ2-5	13	TGTGCCAGCATAAGCGGGGGGGGAGAGACCCAGTACTTC	CASISGGGETQYF
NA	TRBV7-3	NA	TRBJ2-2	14	TGTGCCAGCAGCGACCCTCGGGGGCCCGGGGAGCTGTTTTTT	CASSDPRGPGELFF
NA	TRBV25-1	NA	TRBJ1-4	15	TGTGCCAGCAGTGACCCCGGGGAGGGTAGGGAAAAACTGTTTTTT	CASSDPGEGREKLFF
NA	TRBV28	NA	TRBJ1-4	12	TGTGCCAGCAGTCCTCCGCCGGGCGGACTGTTTTTT	CASSPPPGGLFF
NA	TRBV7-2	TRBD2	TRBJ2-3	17	TGTGCCAGCAGCCCCCCCGGCGGGAGGTCGGGGGCAGATACGCAGTATTTT	CASSPPGGRSGADTQYF
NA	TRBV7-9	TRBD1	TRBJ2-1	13	TGTGCCAGCAGCACCTCAGGGGGCCATGAGCAGTTCTTC	CASSTSGGHEQFF
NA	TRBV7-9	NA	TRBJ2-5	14	TGTGCCAGCAGCCCCCGGACAGCCCAAGAGACCCAGTACTTC	CASSPRTAQETQYF
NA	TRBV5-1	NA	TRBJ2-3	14	TGCGCCAGCAGCCCCGGAACGGATATAGATACGCAGTATTTT	CASSPGTDIDTQYF
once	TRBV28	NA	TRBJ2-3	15	TGTGCCAGCTACTCCGATATTTTGCACACAGATACGCAGTATTTT	CASYSDILHTDTQYF
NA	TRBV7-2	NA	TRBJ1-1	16	TGTGCCAGCAGCTTAGGGCAGGGAATGGGTAACCCTGAAGCTTTCTTT	CASSLGQGMGNPEAFF
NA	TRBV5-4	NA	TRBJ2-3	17	TGTGCCAGCAGCACTTCCGGGATCTTACAAATTACAGATACGCAGTATTTT	CASSTSGILQITDTQYF
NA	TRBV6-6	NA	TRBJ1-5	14	TGTGCCAGCAGTTACGGGGGGGCAGGTCAGCCCCAGCATTTT	CASSYGGAGQPQHF
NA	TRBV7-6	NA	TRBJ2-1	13	TGTGCCAGCAGCCGACAAGGGGGAGTCGAGCAGTTCTTC	CASSRQGGVEQFF
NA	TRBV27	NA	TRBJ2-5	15	TGTGCCAGCAGTTTATCGGCGGGGTTCTTCGAGACCCAGTACTTC	CASSLSAGFFETQYF
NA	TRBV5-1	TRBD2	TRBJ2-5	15	TGCGCCAGCAGCTTATTTAGCGGGGCGCAAGAGACCCAGTACTTC	CASSLFSGAQETQYF
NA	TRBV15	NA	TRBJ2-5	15	TGTGCCACCAGCCCGATGGCTAGCGTCAAAGAGACCCAGTACTTC	CATSPMASVKETQYF
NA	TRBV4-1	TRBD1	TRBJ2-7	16	TGCGCCAGCAGCCAAGTTCGGACAGGGAAGACCTACGAGCAGTACTTC	CASSQVRTGKTYEQYF
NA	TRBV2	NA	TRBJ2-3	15	TGTGCCAGCAGTGTTCAGGGATCCTCTGGAGATACGCAGTATTTT	CASSVQGSSGDTQYF
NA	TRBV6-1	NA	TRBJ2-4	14	TGTGCCAGCAGGGAGGTTTTAGCCAAAAACATTCAGTACTTC	CASREVLAKNIQYF
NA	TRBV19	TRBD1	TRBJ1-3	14	TGTGCCAGTAATAACCGGGACAGGGTCGACACCATATATTTT	CASNNRDRVDTIYF
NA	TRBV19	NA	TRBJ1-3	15	TGTGCCAGTAGTCCCGACCGGAGCTCTGGAAACACCATATATTTT	CASSPDRSSGNTIYF
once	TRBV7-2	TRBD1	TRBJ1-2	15	TGTGCCAGCAGCCCCCCGGGACAGGGGGACGGAGGCTACACCTTC	CASSPPGQGDGGYTF
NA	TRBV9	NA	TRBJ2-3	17	TGTGCCAGCAGCGTAGCGAGCGGCTTTCGGGGCACAGATACGCAGTATTTT	CASSVASGFRGTDTQYF
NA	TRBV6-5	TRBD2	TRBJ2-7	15	TGTGCCAGCAGTTACTCCCTAGCGGGAGATAGCGAGCAGTACTTC	CASSYSLAGDSEQYF
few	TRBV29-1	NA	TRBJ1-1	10	TGCAGCGCTGGTTACACTGAAGCTTTCTTT	CSAGYTEAFF
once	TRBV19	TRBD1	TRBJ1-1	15	TGTGCCAGTAGGAGAAAGGACAGGAAGAACACTGAAGCTTTCTTT	CASRRKDRKNTEAFF
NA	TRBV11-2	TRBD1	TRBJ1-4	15	TGTGCCAGCAGCTTACCGGGACAGCCGAATGAAAAACTGTTTTTT	CASSLPGQPNEKLFF
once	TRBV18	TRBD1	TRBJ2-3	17	TGTGCCAGCTCACCACAACAGGGGGCCTTGAGCACAGATACGCAGTATTTT	CASSPQQGALSTDTQYF
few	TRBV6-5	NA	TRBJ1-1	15	TGTGCCAGCAGTTCCGTAACAGGTGTTAACACTGAAGCTTTCTTT	CASSSVTGVNTEAFF
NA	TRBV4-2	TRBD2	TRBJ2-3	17	TGTGCCAGCAGCCAAGACCCGGGCGGGGGGGACACAGATACGCAGTATTTT	CASSQDPGGGDTDTQYF
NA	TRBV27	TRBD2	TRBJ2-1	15	TGTGCCAGCAGTTTATGGGGGGGTATGCTGGATGAGCAGTTCTTC	CASSLWGGMLDEQFF
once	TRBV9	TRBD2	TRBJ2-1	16	TGTGCCAGCAGCACCAGGGGACTAGCGGAAAAGAATGAGCAGTTCTTC	CASSTRGLAEKNEQFF
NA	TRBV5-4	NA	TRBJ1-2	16	TGTGCCAGCAGCTTGGCCCCGACGAGCCTCGGATATGGCTACACCTTC	CASSLAPTSLGYGYTF